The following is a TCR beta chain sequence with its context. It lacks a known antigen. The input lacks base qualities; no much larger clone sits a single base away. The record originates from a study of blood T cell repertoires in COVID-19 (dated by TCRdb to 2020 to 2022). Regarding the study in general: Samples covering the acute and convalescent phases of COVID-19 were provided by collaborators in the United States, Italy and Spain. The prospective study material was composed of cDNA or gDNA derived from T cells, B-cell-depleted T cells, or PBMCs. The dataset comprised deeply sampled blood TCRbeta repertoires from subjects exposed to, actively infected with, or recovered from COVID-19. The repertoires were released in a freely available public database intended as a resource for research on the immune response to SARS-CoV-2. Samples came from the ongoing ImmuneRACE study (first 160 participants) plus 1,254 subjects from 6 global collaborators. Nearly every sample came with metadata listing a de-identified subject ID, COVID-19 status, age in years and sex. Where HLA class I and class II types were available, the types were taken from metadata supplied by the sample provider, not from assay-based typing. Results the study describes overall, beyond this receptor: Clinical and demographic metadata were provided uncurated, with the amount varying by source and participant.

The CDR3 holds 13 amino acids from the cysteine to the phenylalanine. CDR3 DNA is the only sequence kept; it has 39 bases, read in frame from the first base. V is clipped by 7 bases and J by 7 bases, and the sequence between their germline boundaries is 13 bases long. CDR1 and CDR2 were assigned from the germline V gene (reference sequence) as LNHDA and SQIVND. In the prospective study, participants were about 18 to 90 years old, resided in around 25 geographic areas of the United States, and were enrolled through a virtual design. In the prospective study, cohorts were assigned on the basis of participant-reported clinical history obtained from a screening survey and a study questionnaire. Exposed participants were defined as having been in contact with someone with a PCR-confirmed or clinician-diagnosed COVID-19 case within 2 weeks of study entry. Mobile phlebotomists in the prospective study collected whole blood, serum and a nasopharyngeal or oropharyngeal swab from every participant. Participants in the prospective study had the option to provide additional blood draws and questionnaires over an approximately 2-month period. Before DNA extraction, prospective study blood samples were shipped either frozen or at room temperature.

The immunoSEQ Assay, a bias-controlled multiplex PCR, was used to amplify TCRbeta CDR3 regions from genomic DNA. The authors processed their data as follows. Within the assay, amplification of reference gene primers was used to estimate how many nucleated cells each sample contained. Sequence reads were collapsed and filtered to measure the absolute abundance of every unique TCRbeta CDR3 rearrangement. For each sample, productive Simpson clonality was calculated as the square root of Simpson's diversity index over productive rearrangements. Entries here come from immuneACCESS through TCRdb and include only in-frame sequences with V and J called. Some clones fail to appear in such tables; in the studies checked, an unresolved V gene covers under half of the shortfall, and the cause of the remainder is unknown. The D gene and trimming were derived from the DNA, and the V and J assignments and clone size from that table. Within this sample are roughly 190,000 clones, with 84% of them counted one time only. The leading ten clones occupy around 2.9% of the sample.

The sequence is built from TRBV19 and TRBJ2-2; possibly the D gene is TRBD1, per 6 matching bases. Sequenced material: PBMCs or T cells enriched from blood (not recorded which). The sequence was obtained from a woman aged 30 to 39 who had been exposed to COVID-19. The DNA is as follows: TGTGCCAGTAACACAGGGCGTAACGGGGAGCTGTTTTTT. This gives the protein CASNTGRNGELFF.